This T cell receptor beta chain appears in the sequencing data of a study of T cell repertoires in cytomegalovirus infection. Whole-study context: Public signatures in TCR beta pointed to CMV infection and matching HLA type.

Findings and limits, study-wide: What dominated the ex vivo response were HLA-C-restricted CMV-specific TCR beta clonotypes. Pooled public TCR beta family frequency picked out CMV carriers with the relevant HLA.

TCRdb redid the calling of the reads with MiXCR, one entry per CDR3 protein. The data contain hundreds of thousands of distinct CDR3 sequences, roughly 18% of them singletons. This clonotype was seen repeatedly, ten times or more. Its antigen is still unknown. From germline, CDR1 is SGHTA and CDR2 FQGNSA. The trim removed 5 bases at V and 6 bases at J, leaving 13 bases unmatched. The CDR3 runs 16 residues. The sequencing input was PBMCs. The TCR originated in a human donor in good health (CMV status not recorded). Some clones in this sample may be carry-over from other donors' samples. This rearrangement joins TRBV7-2 to TRBJ2-3, with 8 bases fitting TRBD2. CDR3 bases: TGTGCCAGCAGCCCCTCAGCGGGAGCCTCCGGGGATACGCAGTATTTT. Amino acids: CASSPSAGASGDTQYF.